Listed below are T cell receptor beta chains from one sample, sequenced in a study of cytomegalovirus exposure and HLA in healthy donors. Generated by immunoSEQ multiplex PCR, the TCRdb table keeps only in-frame clones and is missing some. Here the sample table reports about 120,000 clones. Specimen: PBMCs. The source of these receptors is a man aged 18 to 29 in good health and CMV-seronegative. CDR3s include the opening cysteine and the closing phenylalanine or tryptophan. Each record gives: J gene, V gene, CDR3 protein.

j_gene: TRBJ2-5
v_gene: TRBV28
CDR3aa: CASNSGTGTETQYF

j_gene: TRBJ2-7
v_gene: TRBV5-1
CDR3aa: CASSRGTGVPYPYEQYF

j_gene: TRBJ1-3
v_gene: TRBV11-2
CDR3aa: CASSLIGETPGNTIYF

j_gene: TRBJ2-3
v_gene: TRBV29-1
CDR3aa: CSIGNGGDTQYF

j_gene: TRBJ2-7
v_gene: TRBV6-1
CDR3aa: CASSERTDYEQYF

j_gene: TRBJ1-5
v_gene: TRBV6-1
CDR3aa: CASRGSGVGNQPQHF

j_gene: TRBJ1-5
v_gene: TRBV5-3
CDR3aa: CARSRGRRSHSNQPQHF

j_gene: TRBJ2-1
v_gene: TRBV11-2
CDR3aa: CASSRPGMSGGAAEQFF

j_gene: TRBJ2-6
v_gene: TRBV7-2
CDR3aa: CASSPRPSGGAVGANVLTF

j_gene: TRBJ2-2
v_gene: TRBV18
CDR3aa: CASSPNRDTGELFF

j_gene: TRBJ2-5
v_gene: TRBV19
CDR3aa: CASSIPGRGTQYF

j_gene: TRBJ2-1
v_gene: TRBV2
CDR3aa: CASSEILGVGEQFF

j_gene: TRBJ1-1
v_gene: TRBV20-1
CDR3aa: CSAPGEAFF

j_gene: TRBJ2-5
v_gene: TRBV7-6
CDR3aa: CASSFGEKGGETQYF

j_gene: TRBJ2-3
v_gene: TRBV4-2
CDR3aa: CASSQDFRTIDTQYF

j_gene: TRBJ2-6
v_gene: TRBV28
CDR3aa: CASSLGGISQYRSGANVLTF

j_gene: TRBJ2-2
v_gene: TRBV19
CDR3aa: CASIGTGTGGTGELFF

j_gene: TRBJ1-2
v_gene: TRBV5-1
CDR3aa: CASSSTGDDYGYTF

j_gene: TRBJ2-7
v_gene: TRBV7-9
CDR3aa: CASSFGTSRGEQYF

j_gene: TRBJ2-1
v_gene: TRBV5-5
CDR3aa: CASSSRTGGYNEQFF

j_gene: TRBJ2-7
v_gene: TRBV5-4
CDR3aa: CASRRTGSYEQYF

j_gene: TRBJ2-3
v_gene: TRBV19
CDR3aa: CATQQGAGGPTDTQYF

j_gene: TRBJ1-2
v_gene: TRBV9
CDR3aa: CASSPPSGRGANYGYTF

j_gene: TRBJ1-2
v_gene: TRBV5-8
CDR3aa: CASSFQIYGYTF

j_gene: TRBJ2-1
v_gene: TRBV20-1
CDR3aa: CSAPGHNEQFF

j_gene: TRBJ2-1
v_gene: TRBV12-5
CDR3aa: CASGLSSGYNEQFF

j_gene: TRBJ1-4
v_gene: TRBV5-1
CDR3aa: CASSFKPTNEKLFF